This T cell receptor beta chain comes out of a study of cytomegalovirus exposure and HLA in healthy donors. Points from the study as a whole: A classifier reportedly called cytomegalovirus status with high sensitivity and specificity. Beyond CMV serostatus, there was no information to go on about immune exposure.

Primers included in the PCR were 60 Vbeta and 13 Jbeta primers. The table came from immunoSEQ multiplex PCR; TCRdb's copy has only in-frame clones and leaves some out. The table includes 150,000 to 200,000 clones, 70% to 80% detected once. Worth noting for this clone: The antigen remains unidentified.

CDR3 length: 14 amino acids. CDR1 SGHRS and CDR2 YFSETQ come from the germline V gene. Trimming removed 4 bases from V and 3 bases from J; junction bases left unmatched: 5. Source material: PBMCs. The sequence derives from a woman aged 45-65 years in good health and CMV-seronegative. The chain employs TRBV5-1 and TRBJ2-3, with 7 bases identical to TRBD2. The CDR3 DNA reads TGCGCCAGCAGCCCGCGGGGGACGACAGATACGCAGTATTTT. Its protein is CASSPRGTTDTQYF.